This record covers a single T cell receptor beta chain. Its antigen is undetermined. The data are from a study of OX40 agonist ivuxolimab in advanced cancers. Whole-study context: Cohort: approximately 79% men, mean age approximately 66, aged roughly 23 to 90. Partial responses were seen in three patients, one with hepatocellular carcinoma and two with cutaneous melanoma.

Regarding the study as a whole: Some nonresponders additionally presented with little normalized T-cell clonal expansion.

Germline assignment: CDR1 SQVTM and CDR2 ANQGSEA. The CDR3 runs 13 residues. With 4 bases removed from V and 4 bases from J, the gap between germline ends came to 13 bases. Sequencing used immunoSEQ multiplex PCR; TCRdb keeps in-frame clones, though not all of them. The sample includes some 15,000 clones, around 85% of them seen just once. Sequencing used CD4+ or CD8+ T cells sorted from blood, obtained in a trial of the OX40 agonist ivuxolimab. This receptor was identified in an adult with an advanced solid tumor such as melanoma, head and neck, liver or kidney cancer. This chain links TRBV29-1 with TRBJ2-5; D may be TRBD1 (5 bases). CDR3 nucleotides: TGCAGCGTTGTATTGACAGAAGTAGAGACCCAGTACTTC. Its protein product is CSVVLTEVETQYF.